This T cell receptor beta chain was retrieved from a study of T cell repertoires in aging, cancer and after chemotherapy. The overall study: Clear clonal overlap appeared across healthy donor samples taken over several months to years.

A mixed TRB-A/B primer pool amplified rearranged TRB by multiplex touch-down PCR. TCRdb passed the multiplex PCR reads through MiXCR, listing each CDR3 protein once. The sample records fewer than 12,000 distinct CDR3 sequences, 32% being singletons. TCR beta rearrangements were amplified from peripheral blood genomic DNA. This clonotype has a handful of counts. Germline loops: CDR1 MNHEY, CDR2 SVGEGT. The CDR3 sequence is 14 residues long. With 7 bases removed from V and 6 bases from J, the gap between germline ends came to 15 bases. V gene TRBV6-2 or TRBV6-3 combines with J gene TRBJ2-2; possibly TRBD1 for D (7 bases). The receptor comes from a human donor in good health. Sequencing was done on a sample of blood. DNA of the CDR3: TGTGCCAGCACCCGTACAGGGGAGGCCGGGGAGCTGTTTTTT. Translation gives CASTRTGEAGELFF.